This T cell receptor beta chain is from a study of T cell responses to AZD1222 COVID-19 vaccine. Clones were read by immunoSEQ multiplex PCR, and TCRdb kept only the in-frame ones, dropping some. In the table there are tens of thousands of clones, around 82% of which are singletons. The sample in question was peripheral blood, obtained on day 0 of AZD1222 vaccination. The receptor's source is an adult in good health.

The CDR3 loop reads CASSSSRVSEQFF. Written as DNA, the CDR3 is TGTGCCAGCAGCTCCTCCAGGGTGTCTGAGCAGTTCTTC. This chain connects TRBV12-3 or TRBV12-4 to TRBJ2-1; the D gene is possibly TRBD1 (5 bases). V gave up 6 bases and J gave up 9 bases, with 15 bases separating them. The CDR3 spans 13 residues.